This is a list of T cell receptor beta chains from one sample in a study of a mutant IDH1 vaccine in newly diagnosed glioma. Profiling relied on immunoSEQ multiplex PCR, and the TCRdb table lists in-frame clones only, not all of them. The sample shows about 56,000 clones, 80% to 90% of them seen only once. No antigen has been identified for these receptors. This specimen was PBMCs, taken from a glioma patient whose treatment included an IDH1 peptide vaccine. The receptors originated from a middle-aged man with glioma. Each CDR3 is given with its conserved first and last residue. The D gene is left open where the match is weak. Rows give clone size only sometimes, using once, few, many, or a class for an expanded clone.

abundance	v_gene	j_gene	d_gene	CDR3aa	CDR3nt
-	TRBV13	TRBJ2-5	TRBD2	CASSQGLAGSRLTETQYF	TGTGCCAGCAGCCAGGGACTAGCGGGGTCCCGGCTAACAGAGACCCAGTACTTC
-	TRBV6-5	TRBJ2-6	-	CASSYGGANVLTF	TGTGCCAGCAGTTACGGGGGGGCCAACGTCCTGACTTTC
-	TRBV4-1	TRBJ2-2	-	CASSHPTGELFF	TGCGCCAGCAGCCACCCTACCGGGGAGCTGTTTTTT
-	TRBV6-4	TRBJ2-7	TRBD2	CASSAPTSESSYEQYF	TGTGCCAGCAGTGCCCCAACTAGCGAAAGCTCCTACGAGCAGTACTTC
once	TRBV7-8	TRBJ1-2	-	CASSRPRTPRNNYGYTF	TGTGCCAGCAGCAGACCAAGGACGCCGCGTAATAACTATGGCTACACCTTC
-	TRBV9	TRBJ2-7	TRBD1	CASSGRDSTYEQYF	TGTGCCAGCAGCGGCAGGGACAGCACCTACGAGCAGTACTTC
-	TRBV7-6	TRBJ2-7	-	CASSGRDSLSYEQYF	TGTGCCAGCAGCGGCCGGGACTCGCTCTCCTACGAGCAGTACTTC
-	TRBV5-6	TRBJ1-1	-	CASSFGTVNTEAFF	TGTGCCAGCAGCTTTGGGACGGTGAACACTGAAGCTTTCTTT
-	TRBV4-2	TRBJ1-4	-	CASSQGGRDNEKLFF	TGTGCCAGCAGCCAAGGGGGCCGCGATAATGAAAAACTGTTTTTT
-	TRBV7-3	TRBJ2-3	TRBD2	CASSKGGSGTDTQYF	TGTGCCAGCAGCAAGGGCGGGAGTGGCACAGATACGCAGTATTTT
-	TRBV7-9	TRBJ1-5	-	CASSHDLGSNQPQHF	TGTGCCAGCAGCCACGATCTCGGGAGCAATCAGCCCCAGCATTTT
-	TRBV5-1	TRBJ1-5	TRBD1	CASSLLTDRYNQPQHF	TGCGCCAGCAGCTTACTAACGGACAGGTACAATCAGCCCCAGCATTTT
-	TRBV5-1	TRBJ2-1	-	CATRRESTYNEQFF	TGCGCCACTAGGAGAGAATCAACCTACAATGAGCAGTTCTTC
-	TRBV11-3	TRBJ2-6	-	CASSGRGAGANVLTF	TGTGCCAGCAGCGGGAGGGGGGCTGGGGCCAACGTCCTGACTTTC
-	TRBV25-1	TRBJ1-2	-	CASSGLGQFGGYTF	TGTGCCAGCAGTGGCTTAGGACAATTTGGCGGCTACACCTTC
-	TRBV5-1	TRBJ1-4	-	CASSLAGSSRNEKLFF	TGCGCCAGCAGCTTGGCTGGTAGCAGTAGGAATGAAAAACTGTTTTTT